This section outlines one T cell receptor beta chain sequence together with its context. The source of the sample is a study of blood T cell repertoires in COVID-19. Overall study context: COVID-19 samples, acute and convalescent, were from the United States, Italy and Spain.

Original processing methods: Reference gene primer amplification yielded estimated nucleated cell counts. Data came from immunoSEQ multiplex PCR; TCRdb stores just in-frame clones and leaves some out. V and J calls and clone size are given by that table; D and trimming were obtained from the DNA. The table records a few hundred thousand clones, about 85% of them present only once. CDR1 is SGHAT and CDR2 is FQNNGV in the germline V gene. This CDR3 is built from 13 residues. The V gene lost 8 bases and the J gene lost 5 bases, with 15 bases spanning the gap. Sequencing was performed on peripheral blood. J is TRBJ1-1 and V is TRBV11-2; TRBD1 is a possible D gene (6 bases). The TCR was taken from a man aged 65 to 79 with acute or convalescent COVID-19. CDR3 nucleotide sequence: TGTGCCAGCGCACAGGGTTGGGTGACTGAAGCTTTCTTT. This sequence encodes CASAQGWVTEAFF.